The 8 T cell receptor beta chains below were found in one sample sequenced in a study of cytomegalovirus exposure and HLA in healthy donors. The PCR contained 60 Vbeta and 13 Jbeta primers. Clones were read by immunoSEQ multiplex PCR, and TCRdb kept only the in-frame ones, dropping some. There are around 130,000 clones in the sample; nearly 90% occur only once, and 0.51% lies in the top ten. Sequenced: PBMCs. The receptor source for this set is a middle-aged woman in good health and CMV-seronegative.

The gene calls are TRBV7-2 and TRBJ2-7, with TRBD2 matching 7 bases. This CDR3 is 14 amino acids long. V gave up 3 bases and J gave up 5 bases; unmatched junction bases: 7. The germline CDR1 and CDR2 sequences are SGHTA and FQGNSA. DNA of the CDR3: TGTGCCAGCAGCTTTCGGGGGAGGGCCAACGAGCAGTACTTC. Protein product: CASSFRGRANEQYF.

The chain joins TRBV10-2 to TRBJ2-4; 9 nucleotides line up with TRBD1. The length of the CDR3 is 15 residues. The germline CDR1 and CDR2 sequences are WSHSY and SAAADI. V trimming: 5 bases; J trimming: 5 bases; junction bases outside the gene matches: 7. The CDR3 nucleotides read TGCGCCAGCAGTCCCGGGACAGGGTTCCAAAACATTCAGTACTTC. Translation: CASSPGTGFQNIQYF.

CDR3 loop: CASSLFSGDYGYTF. The CDR3 DNA reads TGCGCCAGCAGCTTGTTTTCAGGGGACTATGGCTACACCTTC. The chain employs TRBV5-1 and TRBJ1-2; a weak D match, TRBD1 (6 bases). This CDR3 region has 14 residues. V gave up 1 base and J gave up 3 bases, with 10 bases separating them. CDR1 and CDR2 (germline): SGHRS, YFSETQ.

The chain carries TRBV2 and TRBJ2-5, with D possibly TRBD2 on 5 matching bases. Trimming took off 3 bases at V and 4 bases at J, with 6 bases between the two ends. Germline loops: CDR1 SNHLY, CDR2 FYNNEI. The length of the CDR3 is 12 residues. The CDR3 loop is CASSDLAETQYF. In nucleotides, the CDR3 is TGTGCCAGCAGTGACCTAGCAGAGACCCAGTACTTC.

The sample holds a few counts of this clone. The chain's CDR3 is CASSEARIFGGSSYEQYF. DNA for the CDR3: TGTGCCAGCAGTGAAGCGCGGATTTTCGGGGGGAGCTCCTACGAGCAGTACTTC. The chain has TRBV2 and TRBJ2-7; 7 bases agree with TRBD2. CDR1 and CDR2 (germline): SNHLY, FYNNEI. This CDR3 comprises 18 residues. V was pared by 0 bases and J by 0 bases, with 11 bases of the junction left unmatched.

V is TRBV6-1 and J is TRBJ2-1, with TRBD2 identical over 7 bases. The germline gives CDR1 MNHNS, CDR2 SASEGT. Losses at the gene ends were 1 base for V and 4 bases for J; bases not matched to a gene: 7. The CDR3 runs to 16 residues. CDR3 protein: CASSEVVTSPYNEQFF. CDR3 DNA: TGTGCCAGCAGTGAAGTGGTGACTAGCCCTTACAATGAGCAGTTCTTC.

The chain joins TRBV18 to TRBJ2-1; D might be TRBD2 (5 bases). Germline-derived CDR1 and CDR2 are KGHSH and LQKENI. V was pared by 1 base and J by 6 bases, with 13 bases between. This CDR3 contains 15 residues. CDR3: CASSPRVAGGNEQFF. For the CDR3, the DNA is TGTGCCAGCTCACCACGGGTCGCGGGCGGCAATGAGCAGTTCTTC. The entire variable domain, with the rest obtained from reference TRBV18 and TRBJ2-1, is as follows: NAGVMQNPRHLVRRRGQEARLRCSPMKGHSHVYWYRQLPEEGLKFMVYLQKENIIDESGMPKERFSAEFPKEGPSILRIQQVVRGDSAAYFCASSPRVAGGNEQFFGPGTRLTVL.

V is TRBV19 and J is TRBJ2-1; 9 bases line up with TRBD2. The germline gives CDR1 LNHDA, CDR2 SQIVND (reference sequence). Trimming at V came to 3 bases and at J to 4 bases, leaving 4 bases not matched to a gene. The length of the CDR3 is 15 residues. The CDR3 here is CASSMAGGPYNEQFF. DNA for the CDR3: TGTGCCAGTAGTATGGCGGGAGGGCCTTACAATGAGCAGTTCTTC.